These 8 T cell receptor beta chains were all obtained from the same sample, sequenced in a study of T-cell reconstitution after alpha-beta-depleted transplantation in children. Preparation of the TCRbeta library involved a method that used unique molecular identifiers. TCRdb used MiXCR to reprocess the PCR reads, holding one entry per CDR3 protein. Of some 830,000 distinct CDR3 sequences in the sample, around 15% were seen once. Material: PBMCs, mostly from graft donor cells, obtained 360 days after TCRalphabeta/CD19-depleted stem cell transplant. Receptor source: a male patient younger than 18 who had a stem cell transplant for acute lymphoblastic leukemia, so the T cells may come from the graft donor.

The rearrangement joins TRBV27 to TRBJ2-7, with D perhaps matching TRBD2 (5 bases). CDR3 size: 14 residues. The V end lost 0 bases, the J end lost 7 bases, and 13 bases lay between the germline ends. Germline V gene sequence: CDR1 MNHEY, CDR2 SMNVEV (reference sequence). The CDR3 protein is CASSLSGSGIEQYF. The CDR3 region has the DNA TGTGCCAGCAGTTTATCAGGATCGGGGATAGAGCAGTACTTC.

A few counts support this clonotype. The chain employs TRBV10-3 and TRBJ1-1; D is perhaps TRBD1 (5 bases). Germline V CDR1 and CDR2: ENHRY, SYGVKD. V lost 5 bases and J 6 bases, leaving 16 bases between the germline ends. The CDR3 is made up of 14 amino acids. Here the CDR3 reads CAISYKVQGAEAFF. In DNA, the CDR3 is TGTGCCATCAGTTATAAGGTGCAGGGCGCTGAAGCTTTCTTT.

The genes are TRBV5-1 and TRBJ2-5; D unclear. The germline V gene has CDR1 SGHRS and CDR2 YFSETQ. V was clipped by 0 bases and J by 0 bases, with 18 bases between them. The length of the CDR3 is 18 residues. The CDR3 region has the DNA TGCGCCAGCAGCTTGGCCTTAAGTCTACGAATGCACCAAGAGACCCAGTACTTC. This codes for CASSLALSLRMHQETQYF.

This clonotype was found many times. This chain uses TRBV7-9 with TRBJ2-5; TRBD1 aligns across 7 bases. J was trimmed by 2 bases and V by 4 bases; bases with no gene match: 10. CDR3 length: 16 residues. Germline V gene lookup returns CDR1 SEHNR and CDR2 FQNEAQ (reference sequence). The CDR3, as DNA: TGTGCCAGCAGCTCGTTCCGGGACAGAGGGCAAGAGACCCAGTACTTC. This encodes CASSSFRDRGQETQYF.

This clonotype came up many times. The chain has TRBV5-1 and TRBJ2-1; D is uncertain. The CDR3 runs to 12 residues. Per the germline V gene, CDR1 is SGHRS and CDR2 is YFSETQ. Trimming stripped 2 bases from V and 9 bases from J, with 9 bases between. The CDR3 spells CASSFDLSEQFF. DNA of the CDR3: TGCGCCAGCAGCTTCGATCTTAGTGAGCAGTTCTTC.

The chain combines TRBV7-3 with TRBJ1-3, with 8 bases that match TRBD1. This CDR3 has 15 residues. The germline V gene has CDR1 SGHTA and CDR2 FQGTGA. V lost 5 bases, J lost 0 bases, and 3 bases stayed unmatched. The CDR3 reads CASSRTGGSGNTIYF. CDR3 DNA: TGTGCCAGCAGCCGTACAGGGGGCTCTGGAAACACCATATATTTT.

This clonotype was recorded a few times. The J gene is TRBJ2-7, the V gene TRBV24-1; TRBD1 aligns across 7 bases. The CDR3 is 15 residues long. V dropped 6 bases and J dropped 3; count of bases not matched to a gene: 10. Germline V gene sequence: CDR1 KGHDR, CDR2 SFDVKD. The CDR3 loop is CATSREGGGVYEQYF. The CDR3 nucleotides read TGTGCCACCAGTCGGGAAGGGGGCGGTGTCTACGAGCAGTACTTC.

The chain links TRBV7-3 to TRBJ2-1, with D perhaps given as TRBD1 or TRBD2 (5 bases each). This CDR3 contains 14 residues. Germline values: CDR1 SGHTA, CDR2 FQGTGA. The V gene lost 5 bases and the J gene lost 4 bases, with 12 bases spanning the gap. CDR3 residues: CASSPGRMYNEQFF. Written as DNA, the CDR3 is TGTGCCAGCAGCCCGGGACGGATGTACAATGAGCAGTTCTTC.